This record concerns one TCR beta chain sequence. Its antigen is currently not known. Relative to the germline gene, one junction end is altered; a read error may explain this. This entry is derived from a study of blood T cells in healthy people across ages (dated by TCRdb to the mid-2010s). A note on the overall study: In model experiments, template switching captured roughly one uniquely barcoded TCR beta cDNA molecule for every two T cells. To track age-related changes in TCR beta repertoire diversity, the study relied on deep sequencing normalized with unique cDNA molecular identifiers. Donors of different ages were randomly distributed across sequencing lanes to avoid experimental bias. For two donors (one aged 18 to 30 and one aged 80 or older), the study analyzed two additional independent replicas of 1 million unique cDNA reads from the same blood draw. The donors were divided into four age groups: young (average around 16 years), middle-aged (under 40), aged (around 59) and long-lived (82). General conclusions and limits of the study: Estimates of total diversity based on one million sequenced T cells were regarded as lower bounds and as underestimates. Because the CMV infection status of the donors was unknown, age-related changes in expanded clonotypes may potentially have been confounded. Since profiling was done on bulk unsorted PBMCs, naive and antigen-experienced compartments could not be conclusively compared. The long-lived group showed more naive CD4+ T cells, fewer expanded clones and increased TCR diversity than the aged group, suggesting age selection. Observed TCR beta diversity correlated strongly with the percentage of naive T cells measured by flow cytometry. As age increased, observed TCR beta diversity per million T cells dropped in a roughly linear way, and a significant reduction was already evident by age 40.

To prepare the library, 5' RACE was applied. For sequencing, an Illumina HiSeq 2500 was employed. A second PCR of about 7 to 12 cycles was run with a J-beta primer mix and a sample-barcoded 5' primer. A template-switch 5' adaptor carrying 12 random nucleotides introduced a unique molecular identifier onto each TCR beta cDNA molecule. Each sample yielded at least 2.5 million CDR3-containing paired-end reads. The Mint cDNA synthesis kit, primed by a TRBC-specific oligonucleotide, was used to synthesize first-strand cDNA from all RNA. After uracil-DNA glycosylase treatment, a first 18-cycle PCR used universal primers M1SS and BC2_uni_R on all cDNA. The paper's processing steps were these. Each sample was normalized by randomly selecting 1 million high-quality reads, each carrying a distinct molecular identifier. Instead of being binned into consensus sequences, reads with shared molecular identifiers were discarded. CDR3 identification, clonotype clustering and error correction used MiTCR with a Q25 quality threshold and the strictest error-elimination algorithm. A nonparametric unseen species model with Euler transformation was used to estimate lower-bound total TCR beta diversity. Through fastp at Q25 and MiXCR, TCRdb rebuilt clones from the public reads, retaining in-frame beta chains. Every CDR3 protein is listed once, alongside the most common genes and DNA of its rows. The V and J calls were not made by the authors but by TCRdb's processing. The sample records about 1,500,000 distinct CDR3 sequences, 25% to 30% of which are singletons. Around 7.7% of the sample is taken by the ten largest.

The roughly 38 donors, aged roughly 6 to 90 years, were systemically healthy Caucasian individuals from Russia. Around 9.9 milliliters of peripheral blood were collected from each donor into EDTA-treated Vacutainer tubes. PBMCs were isolated by Ficoll-Paque density-gradient centrifugation, with at least 7 million obtained per sample. Trizol reagent was used to extract total RNA from the PBMCs, yielding at least 6 micrograms per sample. For every donor, flow cytometry on a PBMC aliquot measured the percentage of naive CD45RAhigh/CD27high T cells. CDR1 and CDR2 were assigned from the germline V gene as SGHTA and FQGNSA. The CDR3 measures 13 amino acids from cysteine to phenylalanine. Only the CDR3 portion is preserved as DNA: 39 bases, with reading frame beginning at the first base.

This sequence originates from a young woman in good health. Sequences were obtained from blood. Recombination connected TRBV7-2 to TRBJ2-1; no D gene can be assigned with confidence. The base sequence is TGTGCCAGCAGCTTAGTAAGGGTTGATGAGCGGTTCTTC. This yields the protein CASSLVRVDERFF.